What follows are 3 T cell receptor beta chains derived from one specimen sequenced in a study of blood T cell repertoires in COVID-19. Generated by immunoSEQ multiplex PCR, the TCRdb table keeps only in-frame clones and is missing some. Of 110,000 to 150,000 clones in the sample, about 80% are singletons; the top ten hold around 3.8%. Input material: peripheral blood. Source of these receptors: a man aged 65 to 85 who had recovered from COVID-19.

The V call is TRBV7-9, the J call TRBJ2-7; D is unresolved. The V gene lost 4 bases and the J gene lost 2 bases, with 12 bases spanning the gap. CDR1 and CDR2 from the germline V gene are SEHNR and FQNEAQ (reference sequence). The CDR3 length is 14 residues. The DNA for the CDR3 is TGTGCCAGCAGCTCCTCAGTCCTCGCCTACGAGCAGTACTTC. Its protein is CASSSSVLAYEQYF.

A few counts support this clone. The same CDR3 arises from other DNA sequences in this sample as well. The V and J genes are TRBV19 and TRBJ2-7, with 7 nucleotides matching TRBD1. V trimming: 5 bases; J trimming: 4 bases; junction bases outside the gene matches: 5. Germline CDR1 LNHDA, CDR2 SQIVND (reference sequence). The CDR3 loop spans 13 amino acids. The CDR3 bases are TGTGCCAGTAGTGGAGACAGGGATTACGAGCAGTACTTC. The encoded protein is CASSGDRDYEQYF.

The chain joins TRBV5-1 to TRBJ2-1, with 10 bases matching TRBD2. From germline, CDR1 is SGHRS and CDR2 YFSETQ. The CDR3 extends over 16 amino acids. The trim removed 2 bases at V and 2 bases at J, leaving 4 bases unmatched. For the CDR3, the DNA is TGCGCCAGCAGCTTCCTAGCGGGAGAAACCTACAATGAGCAGTTCTTC. Amino acid sequence: CASSFLAGETYNEQFF.